This TCR beta chain originates from a study of shared clonotypes between healthy human individuals. On the study more broadly: The donor pool was made up of two women and a few men aged 18 to 49. Overall study findings and caveats: Non-shared clonotypes showed lower generation probabilities than clonotypes common to all four donors.

Clones were sequenced by immunoSEQ multiplex PCR, and TCRdb holds only the in-frame ones, with some missing. The sample comprises 1.6 million or so clones, roughly 96% of which are singletons, and 0.95% to 1.5% rests with the top ten. In this sample, this clone turned up a few times. Its antigen is unidentified. The sample contains more than one DNA sequence encoding this CDR3. V was shortened by 0 bases and J by 0 bases, with 3 bases between the two germline ends. CDR1 and CDR2 (germline): SGHTA, FQGNSA. The CDR3 is 14 residues long. The gene calls are TRBV7-2 and TRBJ1-5, with D uncertain. The sequence derives from a man aged 25-45 years in good health. Sequencing was carried out using naive CD4+ T cells sorted from blood. Noted subset: CD45RA+ positively selected. CDR3 amino acids: CASSLASSNQPQHF. Here the CDR3 DNA reads TGTGCCAGCAGCTTAGCTAGTAGCAATCAGCCCCAGCATTTT.